One and the same sample provided the 27 T cell receptor beta chains below, sequenced in a study of blood T cells in healthy people across ages. With a J-beta primer mix and a sample-barcoded 5' primer, a second PCR ran about 6 to 11 cycles. TCRdb reprocessed the 5' RACE reads with MiXCR, giving one entry per CDR3 protein. The sample holds 1.5 million to 1.8 million distinct CDR3 sequences, about 42% seen once. The specimen was blood. These receptors came from a woman aged 18-30 years in good health.

The chain is built from TRBV28 and TRBJ2-1; the D gene could be TRBD1 or TRBD2 (5 bases each). The V end lost 8 bases, the J end lost 8 bases, and 22 bases lay between the germline ends. CDR3 length: 15 residues. CDR1 MDHEN and CDR2 SYDVKM come from the germline V gene. CDR3: CASGGIPGRGHEQFF. The DNA of the CDR3 is TGTGCCAGCGGGGGAATACCGGGCCGAGGACATGAGCAGTTCTTC.

The V call is TRBV2, the J call TRBJ2-1; 9 positions agree with TRBD1. The CDR3 has 15 amino acids. CDR1 SNHLY and CDR2 FYNNEI come from the germline V gene. Here the CDR3 DNA reads TGTGTCAACAGACTGACAGGGGGTGGTCACAATGAGCAGTTCTTC. Residues: CVNRLTGGGHNEQFF.

The chain joins TRBV25-1 to TRBJ1-1; 9 bases line up with TRBD1. V lost 4 bases to trimming and J lost 4 bases; unmatched junction nucleotides: 4. CDR1 and CDR2 from the germline V gene are MGHDK and SYGVNS. This CDR3 contains 14 residues. CDR3 nucleotide sequence: TGTGCCAGCAGTGGGGACAGGGCCCGCACTGAAGCTTTCTTT. Its translation: CASSGDRARTEAFF.

The sample holds a few counts of this clonotype. This chain uses TRBV12-3 or TRBV12-4 with TRBJ1-1; D possibly corresponds to TRBD1 (5 bases). V gave up 6 bases and J gave up 0 bases, with 11 bases separating them. CDR3 size: 14 residues. The CDR3 protein is CASRFDSLNTEAFF. The CDR3, as DNA: TGTGCCAGCAGGTTCGACAGTTTGAACACTGAAGCTTTCTTT.

Of note for this clonotype: Germline is not matched at one junction end, which may reflect a read error. The chain employs TRBV28 and TRBJ2-1; 8 bases agree with TRBD2. Germline V CDR1 and CDR2: MDHEN, SYDVKM. CDR3 length: 15 amino acids. CDR3 bases: TGCGCCAGCAGATGGCCGGGACTAGGGGAGAATGAGCAGTTCTTC. Translating it yields CASRWPGLGENEQFF.

This chain uses TRBV24-1 with TRBJ2-4; 7 bases line up with TRBD1. CDR1 is KGHDR, CDR2 SFDVKD, per germline. With V trimmed by 7 bases and J by 2 bases, 4 bases remained unmatched. The CDR3 contains 14 residues. The CDR3 DNA sequence: TGTGCCACCAGCGAGACAGGGACCAAAAACATTCAGTACTTC. Translating it yields CATSETGTKNIQYF.

The rearrangement uses TRBV12-3 or TRBV12-4 and TRBJ2-5, with 12 bases identical to TRBD1. J gave up 5 bases and V 5 bases, and 6 bases lay outside the gene matches. The CDR3 loop spans 15 amino acids. The CDR3 bases are TGTGCCAGCAGTACCAGGGACAGGGGGCTCGAGACCCAGTACTTC. This sequence encodes CASSTRDRGLETQYF.

The rearrangement uses TRBV9 and TRBJ1-6, with a tentative D call TRBD1 (6 bases). Germline CDR1 reads SGDLS; CDR2 reads YYNGEE. V gave up 3 bases and J gave up 7 bases, with 17 bases separating them. This CDR3 spans 16 amino acids. The CDR3: CASSDTQGRANSPLHF. DNA for the CDR3: TGTGCCAGCAGCGATACACAGGGACGCGCCAATTCACCCCTCCACTTT. The full variable domain, its missing parts supplied by reference TRBV9 and TRBJ1-6, is DSGVTQTPKHLITATGQRVTLRCSPRSGDLSVYWYQQSLDQGLQFLIQYYNGEERAKGNILERFSAQQFPDLHSELNLSSLELGDSALYFCASSDTQGRANSPLHFGNGTRLTVT.

The chain carries TRBV20-1 and TRBJ1-1; D might be TRBD1 (6 bases). This CDR3 is built from 15 residues. Germline CDR1 DFQATT, CDR2 SNEGSKA (reference sequence). Trimming shortened V by 1 base and J by 1 base, and 13 bases separated the two germline ends. CDR3 nucleotides: TGCAGTGCTAGAGTGACAGGCACGGGGAACACTGAAGCTTTCTTT. Protein product: CSARVTGTGNTEAFF.

This clonotype came up a few times. The genes are TRBV9 and TRBJ1-2; D possibly corresponds to TRBD1 (6 bases). The CDR3 spans 15 residues. CDR1 is SGDLS and CDR2 is YYNGEE in the germline V gene. V was pared by 0 bases and J by 7 bases, with 16 bases between. CDR3 nucleotide sequence: TGTGCCAGCAGCGTAGATCAGGGGCGCGGATTTGGCTACACCTTC. It yields the protein CASSVDQGRGFGYTF. Complete variable domain (other parts from reference TRBV9 and TRBJ1-2): DSGVTQTPKHLITATGQRVTLRCSPRSGDLSVYWYQQSLDQGLQFLIQYYNGEERAKGNILERFSAQQFPDLHSELNLSSLELGDSALYFCASSVDQGRGFGYTFGSGTRLTVV.

This clonotype was picked up a small number of times. The chain employs TRBV27 and TRBJ2-5; no definite D call. Deletions cut 5 bases from V and 5 bases from J, with 15 bases between. The CDR3 spans 14 residues. Germline lookup yields CDR1 MNHEY and CDR2 SMNVEV (reference sequence). CDR3 sequence reads: CASSEPWPSETQYF. The DNA of the CDR3 is TGTGCCAGCAGTGAACCTTGGCCCTCCGAGACCCAGTACTTC.

The V gene is TRBV12-3 or TRBV12-4, the J gene TRBJ1-2, with TRBD1 identical over 7 bases. J lost 6 bases, V lost 3 bases, and 4 bases had no gene match. The CDR3 extends over 13 amino acids. The CDR3 sequence: CASSFRDRHGYTF. CDR3 nucleotides: TGTGCCAGCAGTTTCCGGGACAGACATGGCTACACCTTC.

CDR3 sequence: CASSLEVSRYTF. DNA of the CDR3: TGCGCCAGCAGCTTGGAGGTTTCTCGCTACACCTTC. V is TRBV5-1 and J is TRBJ1-2, with no clear D. Trimming removed 0 bases at V and 9 bases at J, with 9 bases between. Germline V gene sequence: CDR1 SGHRS, CDR2 YFSETQ. The CDR3 length is 12 residues.

This clonotype occurred once. The V call is TRBV29-1, the J call TRBJ1-1; D might be TRBD1 (5 bases). The germline V and J ends were trimmed by 3 bases and 4 bases, with 15 bases remaining between them. This CDR3 spans 14 amino acids. Germline V gene data show CDR1 as SQVTM and CDR2 as ANQGSEA. The CDR3 bases are TGCAGCGTTGATTTCAGGGCCCTGCGCACTGAAGCTTTCTTT. This translates into CSVDFRALRTEAFF.

The chain couples TRBV7-2 to TRBJ1-6; weak D call: TRBD1 (5 bases). V lost 4 bases and J 5 bases, leaving 12 bases between the germline ends. The germline CDR1 and CDR2 sequences are SGHTA and FQGNSA. The CDR3 is made up of 15 amino acids. The chain's CDR3 is CASSSRDRNNSPLHF. Written as DNA, the CDR3 is TGTGCCAGCAGCTCTAGAGACAGAAATAATTCACCCCTCCACTTT.

The V gene is TRBV6-8, the J gene TRBJ2-3; 14 positions match TRBD2. The J segment lost 0 bases and the V segment lost 11 bases, leaving 16 bases of the junction unmatched. CDR1 MNHGY and CDR2 SAAAGT come from the germline V gene. The CDR3 is made up of 19 amino acids. The CDR3 DNA sequence: TGTGCCGGTTGGAGCGCCCCGGGACTAGCGGGAGTTAGCACAGATACGCAGTATTTT. Encoded protein: CAGWSAPGLAGVSTDTQYF.

In its sample, this clonotype was seen a few times. V gene TRBV4-2 combines with J gene TRBJ2-7; 11 bases map to TRBD1. Germline CDR1 is LGHNA and CDR2 is YNFKEQ. V trimming: 5 bases; J trimming: 5 bases; junction bases outside the gene matches: 14. The CDR3 has 17 amino acids. The DNA for the CDR3 is TGTGCCAGCAGCTTGAGGACAGGGGGCCCCGTTATCGACGAGCAGTACTTC. This encodes CASSLRTGGPVIDEQYF.

CDR3 residues: CASSQGDRRSGELFF. The CDR3 coding sequence is TGCGCCAGCAGCCAGGGGGACAGACGGTCGGGGGAGCTGTTTTTT. This rearrangement joins TRBV4-1 to TRBJ2-2; TRBD1 aligns across 7 bases. The V gene's germline CDR1 is MGHRA and CDR2 YSYEKL. The CDR3 length is 15 residues. V trimming: 3 bases; J trimming: 8 bases; junction bases outside the gene matches: 9.

The J gene is TRBJ1-2, the V gene TRBV4-1; D gene uncertain. The V end was cut by 0 bases, the J end by 8 bases, with 10 bases between. The CDR3 length is 13 residues. Germline V gene data show CDR1 as MGHRA and CDR2 as YSYEKL. The CDR3: CASSQDWLGGYTF. The CDR3 nucleotides are TGCGCCAGCAGCCAAGATTGGCTGGGGGGCTACACCTTC.

This clonotype has just a few counts. The chain combines TRBV4-3 with TRBJ2-7; D may correspond to TRBD1 or TRBD2 (5 bases each). The CDR3 is made up of 16 amino acids. The germline V and J ends were trimmed by 2 bases and 3 bases, with 17 bases remaining between them. CDR1 is LGHNA and CDR2 is YSLEER in the germline V gene. In DNA, the CDR3 is TGCGCCAGCAGCCAAAGCAGGGCGAGCGGCTTCTACGAGCAGTACTTC. It encodes CASSQSRASGFYEQYF.

This clonotype was counted a few times. The chain has TRBV7-9 and TRBJ2-7, with D perhaps TRBD1 (6 bases). V was shortened by 5 bases and J by 0 bases, with 14 bases between the two germline ends. There are 15 residues in the CDR3. Germline-derived CDR1 and CDR2 are SEHNR and FQNEAQ (reference sequence). Written as DNA, the CDR3 is TGTGCCAGCAGCGCCACCACAGGGATCTCCTACGAGCAGTACTTC. As protein: CASSATTGISYEQYF.

In the case of this clonotype: One junction end disagrees with the germline gene, perhaps due to a read error. The genes are TRBV11-2 and TRBJ2-2; 9 bases fit TRBD2. The CDR3 runs 16 residues. Germline CDR1 SGHAT, CDR2 FQNNGV. The CDR3 DNA follows: TGTGCCAGCAGCCCTCAGCGGGGGGTTAACATCGGGGAGCTGTTTTTT. Residues: CASSPQRGVNIGELFF.

The rearrangement links TRBV20-1 to TRBJ2-3, with D possibly TRBD2 on 5 matching bases. Germline V lookup: CDR1 DFQATT, CDR2 SNEGSKA (reference sequence). The ends were cut back, 7 bases at V and 0 bases at J, with 14 bases in the middle. The CDR3 sequence is 14 residues long. The CDR3 is CSVKPGSSTDTQYF. CDR3 DNA: TGCAGTGTCAAACCGGGGTCTAGCACAGATACGCAGTATTTT.

The chain combines TRBV5-5 with TRBJ2-3; D perhaps matches TRBD2 (6 bases). Trimming left V 0 bases short and J 4 bases short, with 12 bases between. This CDR3 contains 15 residues. Germline V gives CDR1 SGHKS, CDR2 YYEKEE (reference sequence). CDR3 coding DNA: TGTGCCAGCAGCTTGGGGTGCGGGATCGCAGATACGCAGTATTTT. Translation: CASSLGCGIADTQYF.

This clonotype was detected a few times. In nucleotides, the CDR3 is TGTGCCAGCAGTTCAGTAGGGGGCATCTATGGCTACACCTTC. Its translation is CASSSVGGIYGYTF. The chain carries TRBV27 and TRBJ1-2, with 7 bases that match TRBD1. There are 14 residues in the CDR3. Trimming cost V 4 bases and J 4 bases; bases outside gene matches: 6. Germline values: CDR1 MNHEY, CDR2 SMNVEV (reference sequence).

V is TRBV20-1 and J is TRBJ2-3, with 9 nucleotides matching TRBD2. Germline CDR1 DFQATT, CDR2 SNEGSKA (reference sequence). The junction had 12 bases not matched to a gene; V was cut back by 0 bases and J by 2 bases. The CDR3 is made up of 18 amino acids. CDR3 bases: TGCAGTGCTAGAGATCCCCAAGGGCTAGCGGGGAACACAGATACGCAGTATTTT. It yields the protein CSARDPQGLAGNTDTQYF.

The chain has TRBV29-1 and TRBJ2-1; D may match TRBD1 or TRBD2 (5 bases each). CDR3 length equals 15 residues. Germline values: CDR1 SQVTM, CDR2 ANQGSEA. V lost 3 bases and J 2 bases, leaving 14 bases between the germline ends. Written as DNA, the CDR3 is TGCAGCGTTGATGGCCCAGTGGGGGCCTACAATGAGCAGTTCTTC. Translation gives CSVDGPVGAYNEQFF.